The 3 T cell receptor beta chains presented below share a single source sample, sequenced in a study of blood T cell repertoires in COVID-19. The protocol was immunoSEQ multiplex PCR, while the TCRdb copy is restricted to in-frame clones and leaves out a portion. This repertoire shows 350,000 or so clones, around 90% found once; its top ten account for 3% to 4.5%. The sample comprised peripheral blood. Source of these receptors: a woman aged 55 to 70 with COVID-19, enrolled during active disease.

CDR3 sequence reads: CASSLRTATEAFF. Here the CDR3 DNA reads TGTGCCAGTAGTCTTAGGACAGCCACTGAAGCTTTCTTT. The chain joins TRBV19 to TRBJ1-1, with D maybe TRBD1 (6 bases). V was trimmed by 5 bases and J by 4 bases, leaving 11 bases between them. Germline CDR1 reads LNHDA; CDR2 reads SQIVND (reference sequence). This CDR3 is built from 13 residues.

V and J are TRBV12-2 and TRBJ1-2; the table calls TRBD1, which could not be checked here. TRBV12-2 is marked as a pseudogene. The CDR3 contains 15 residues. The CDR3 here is CASRSYRGNRYGYTF. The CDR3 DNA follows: TGTGCAAGTCGCTCATACAGGGGGAATCGCTATGGCTACACCTTC.

Here the CDR3 DNA reads TGTGCCAGCAGCTTGGCCGGGACAGGGGACACGCAGTATTTT. Translated: CASSLAGTGDTQYF. V and J are TRBV5-4 and TRBJ2-3, with 10 bases aligning to TRBD1. V shed 0 bases and J 9 bases; nucleotides not matched to a gene: 4. This CDR3 contains 14 residues. CDR1 is SGHNT and CDR2 is YYREEE in the germline V gene (reference sequence).